These 12 T cell receptor beta chains originate from one sample sequenced in a study of T cells in Graves' hyperthyroidism and ophthalmopathy. Amplified regions were TCR beta CDR3 sequences from RNA transcripts. Researchers ran a first-round RT-PCR on the TCR CDR3 using the HTBI primer set. Via MiXCR, TCRdb re-called the multiplex PCR reads, giving one row per CDR3 protein. The sample has some 490,000 distinct CDR3 sequences, roughly 23% seen once. The sequenced sample consisted of blood. Source of these receptors: a woman between 65 and 79 years old with Graves' ophthalmopathy.

The chain combines TRBV20-1 with TRBJ2-2; D is unclear. Trimming took off 6 bases at V and 11 bases at J, with 19 bases between the two ends. The CDR3 has 13 amino acids. Per the germline V gene, CDR1 is DFQATT and CDR2 is SNEGSKA (reference sequence). The CDR3 loop is CSAPEVARSELFF. The CDR3 bases are TGCAGTGCCCCTGAAGTCGCAAGGTCAGAGCTGTTTTTT.

The chain joins TRBV27 to TRBJ2-1; D may be TRBD2 (5 bases). Trimming stripped 7 bases from V and 10 bases from J, with 14 bases between. Germline V lookup: CDR1 MNHEY, CDR2 SMNVEV (reference sequence). This CDR3 is built from 12 residues. The CDR3 is CASTKRTGEQFF. CDR3 coding DNA: TGTGCCAGCACCAAAAGGACGGGAGAGCAGTTCTTC.

V usage is TRBV4-2 and J usage is TRBJ1-1; TRBD1 aligns across 8 bases. In germline, CDR1 is LGHNA, CDR2 YNFKEQ. This CDR3 is built from 15 residues. With V trimmed by 4 bases and J by 3 bases, 7 bases remained unmatched. The CDR3 DNA reads as TGTGCCAGCAGCCCCCAACAGACAGGGGACACTGAAGCTTTCTTT. Translating gives CASSPQQTGDTEAFF.

About this clonotype: This sequence may be a read error, since a much larger clone differs from it by one base. The chain joins TRBV7-8 to TRBJ1-1, with TRBD1 matching over 7 bases. The V segment lost 2 bases and the J segment 1 base; nucleotides outside the gene matches: 4. CDR3 length: 15 amino acids. Germline CDR1 and CDR2: SGHVS and FQNEAQ. The CDR3 DNA reads TGTGCCAGCAGCTTAATGGGACAGCGGAACACTGAAGCTTTCTTT. It codes for CASSLMGQRNTEAFF.

The V call is TRBV7-9, the J call TRBJ2-1, with 7 bases identical to TRBD2. The CDR3 is 17 residues long. Germline V CDR1 and CDR2: SEHNR, FQNEAQ (reference sequence). The junction had 17 bases not matched to a gene; V was cut back by 3 bases and J by 9 bases. For the CDR3, the DNA is TGTGCCAGCAGCTTCCGGGCGGGTAAAGGTGGGGGGGGTGAGCAGTTCTTC. Amino acid sequence: CASSFRAGKGGGGEQFF.

The rearrangement uses TRBV29-1 and TRBJ1-2; unclear D gene. This CDR3 has 13 residues. V was clipped by 4 bases and J by 5 bases, with 14 bases between them. Germline CDR1 SQVTM, CDR2 ANQGSEA. The CDR3 DNA follows: TGCAGCGTTGCTAGTAGGGCAGGTTATGGCTACACCTTC. This codes for CSVASRAGYGYTF.

This clonotype showed up many times. The rearrangement links TRBV2 to TRBJ2-7; the D gene is possibly TRBD2 (7 bases). Germline V gives CDR1 SNHLY, CDR2 FYNNEI. The CDR3 has 15 residues. The V end lost 6 bases, the J end lost 4 bases, and 19 bases lay between the germline ends. CDR3 amino acids: CASSEIGGARYEQYF. The CDR3 coding sequence is TGTGCCAGCAGCGAGATAGGGGGGGCGCGGTACGAGCAGTACTTC.

This clonotype was observed a single time. The chain recombines TRBV5-8 with TRBJ1-5, with D uncertain. Germline V lookup: CDR1 SGHTS, CDR2 YDEGEE. Trimming cost V 5 bases and J 2 bases, with 14 bases left between them. CDR3 length: 15 amino acids. The CDR3 spells CASRLALGGNQPQHF. The CDR3 nucleotides are TGTGCCAGCAGGCTTGCGTTAGGTGGCAATCAGCCCCAGCATTTT. The full variable domain, its missing parts supplied by reference TRBV5-8 and TRBJ1-5, is EAGVTQSPTHLIKTRGQQATLRCSPISGHTSVYWYQQALGLGLQFLLWYDEGEERNRGNFPPRFSGRQFPNYSSELNVNALELEDSALYLCASRLALGGNQPQHFGDGTRLSIL.

This clonotype was seen many times. The gene calls are TRBV12-3 or TRBV12-4 and TRBJ2-3; D remains unclear. The CDR3 runs 15 residues. The V end lost 3 bases, the J end lost 0 bases, and 10 bases lay between the germline ends. DNA of the CDR3: TGTGCCAGCAGTTTGACGGAGAGTAGCACAGATACGCAGTATTTT. Translated: CASSLTESSTDTQYF.

DNA of the CDR3: TGTGCCAGCAGCCCGACAACTAACTATGGCTACACCTTC. It is translated as CASSPTTNYGYTF. This chain connects TRBV3-1 to TRBJ1-2; no clear D gene. Germline CDR1 is LGHDT and CDR2 is YNNKEL (reference sequence). The CDR3 has 13 residues. The V end lost 4 bases, the J end lost 0 bases, and 6 bases lay between the germline ends.

This clonotype was recorded a few times. The V call is TRBV20-1, the J call TRBJ2-4, with D tentatively TRBD2 (6 bases). The CDR3 runs to 14 residues. The germline V gene has CDR1 DFQATT and CDR2 SNEGSKA (reference sequence). V was shortened by 5 bases and J by 0 bases, with 11 bases between the two germline ends. The CDR3: CSAAGGVAKNIQYF. Here the CDR3 DNA reads TGCAGTGCTGCCGGAGGGGTAGCCAAAAACATTCAGTACTTC.

The CDR3 DNA reads TGTGCCAGTTACCTCTCCCTAGGAGGCTACACCTTC. Translated: CASYLSLGGYTF. This chain joins TRBV2 and TRBJ1-2; D is ambiguous. Per germline, CDR1 SNHLY and CDR2 FYNNEI. With 9 bases removed from V and 8 bases from J, the gap between germline ends came to 16 bases. This CDR3 has 12 amino acids.